The T cell receptor (beta chain) described here comes from a study of T cell responses to AZD1222 COVID-19 vaccine. Profiled with immunoSEQ multiplex PCR; TCRdb holds only in-frame clones, not every one. In the table there are 150,000 to 200,000 clones, 85% to 95% of which are singletons. Study observations and caveats: Donors were largely white British and mainly female; clonal diversity was possibly underestimated. Researchers took repertoire samples only after the peak T cell response had come. Spike-specific TCR breadth rose after two AZD1222 doses, and depth rose as well.

Second-dose intervals of approximately 4 or approximately 12 weeks were pooled. On this clone itself: Its antigen is undetermined.

Germline CDR1 is LNHDA and CDR2 is SQIVND (reference sequence). V was pared by 5 bases and J by 2 bases, with 6 bases between. The CDR3 extends over 12 amino acids. The sequence derives from an adult who received the AZD1222 COVID-19 vaccine. The chain recombines TRBV19 with TRBJ1-1; no clear D gene. Sequences were derived from peripheral blood, sampled 28 days after the second AZD1222 dose. CDR3 sequence (DNA): TGTGCCAGTAGTCTCAGCAACACTGAAGCTTTCTTT. It specifies CASSLSNTEAFF.